This record concerns one T cell receptor beta chain sequence. This entry belongs to a study of cytomegalovirus exposure and HLA in healthy donors. Overall study context: An early release of data contained around 80 million unique TCRs, which came from HLA-typed donors.

PCR involved 60 Vbeta and 13 Jbeta primers. Method: immunoSEQ multiplex PCR; TCRdb's copy keeps in-frame clones and lacks some. The sample lists approximately 81,000 clones, approximately 84% occurring once. Germline V CDR1 and CDR2: SGHVS, FNYEAQ. V was trimmed by 5 bases and J by 5 bases, leaving 17 bases between them. The CDR3 has 15 amino acids. The chain uses TRBV7-6 and TRBJ2-3, with a tentative D call TRBD1 (7 bases). The TCR sequence derives from a woman between 50 and 59 years old in good health and CMV-seronegative. The material sequenced was PBMCs. The CDR3 bases are TGTGCCAGCAGCCCGCCAGGGGGGCATAGAGATACGCAGTATTTT. It translates to CASSPPGGHRDTQYF. The whole variable domain, remainder taken from reference TRBV7-6 and TRBJ2-3, is GAGVSQSPRYKVTKRGQDVALRCDPISGHVSLYWYRQALGQGPEFLTYFNYEAQQDKSGLPNDRFSAERPEGSISTLTIQRTEQRDSAMYRCASSPPGGHRDTQYFGPGTRLTVL.